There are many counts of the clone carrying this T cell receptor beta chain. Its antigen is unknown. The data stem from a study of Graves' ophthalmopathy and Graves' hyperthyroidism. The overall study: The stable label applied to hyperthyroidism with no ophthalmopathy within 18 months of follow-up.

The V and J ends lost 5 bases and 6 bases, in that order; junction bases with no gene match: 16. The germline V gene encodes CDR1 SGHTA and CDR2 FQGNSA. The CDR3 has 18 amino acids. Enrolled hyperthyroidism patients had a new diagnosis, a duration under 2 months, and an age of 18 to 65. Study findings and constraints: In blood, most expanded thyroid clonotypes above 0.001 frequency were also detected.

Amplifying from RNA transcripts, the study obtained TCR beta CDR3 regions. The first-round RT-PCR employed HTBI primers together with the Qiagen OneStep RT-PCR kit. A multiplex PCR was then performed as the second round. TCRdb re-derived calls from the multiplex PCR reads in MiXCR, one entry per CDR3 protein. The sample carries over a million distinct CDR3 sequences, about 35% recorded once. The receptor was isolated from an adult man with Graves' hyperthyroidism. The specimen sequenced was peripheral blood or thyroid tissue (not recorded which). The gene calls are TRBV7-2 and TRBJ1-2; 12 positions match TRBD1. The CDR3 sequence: CASSTPSFRDRGLHGYTF. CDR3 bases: TGTGCCAGCAGCACTCCCAGCTTCCGGGACAGGGGGCTTCATGGCTACACCTTC.